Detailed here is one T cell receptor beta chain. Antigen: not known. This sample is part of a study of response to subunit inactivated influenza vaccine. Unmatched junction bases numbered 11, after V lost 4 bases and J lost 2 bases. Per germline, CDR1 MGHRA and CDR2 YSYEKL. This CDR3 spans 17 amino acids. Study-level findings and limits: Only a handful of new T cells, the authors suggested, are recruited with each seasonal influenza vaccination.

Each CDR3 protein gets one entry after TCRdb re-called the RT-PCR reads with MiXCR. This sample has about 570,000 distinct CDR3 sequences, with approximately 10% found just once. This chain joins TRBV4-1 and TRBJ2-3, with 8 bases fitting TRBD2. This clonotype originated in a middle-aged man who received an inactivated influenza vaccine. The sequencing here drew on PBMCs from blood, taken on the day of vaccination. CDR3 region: CASSPRGRGGPTDTQYF. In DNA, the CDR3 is TGCGCCAGCAGCCCGAGAGGCCGGGGGGGGCCCACAGATACGCAGTATTTT.